This TCR beta chain was documented in a study of shared clonotypes between healthy human individuals. The study, taken as a whole, reports: Despite large depth, rarefaction showed incomplete sorted-subset sequencing.

Of note for this clone: Its specificity is unknown.

Cells designated naive CD8 were CD45RO-negative and were positively selected for CCR7, with terminally differentiated effector memory CD45RA+ cells excluded. All of the donors resided in Nashville, Tennessee, and each was a Caucasian adult. Each cell subset's genomic DNA was divided evenly among several immunoSEQ plates. Replicate PCRs run on sorted subsets employed 200 ng DNA, 30,000 to 35,000 T cell genomes. Generated by immunoSEQ multiplex PCR, the TCRdb table keeps only in-frame clones and is missing some. The sample shows nearly 2 million clones, around 96% of them seen only once. Sequencing was performed on naive CD8+ T cells sorted from blood. The sequence was obtained from a man in his late teens or twenties in good health.

The CDR3 bases are TGTGCCAGCAGCATAAGCTCCTATAATTCACCCCTCCACTTT. It translates to CASSISSYNSPLHF. V and J are TRBV9 and TRBJ1-6, with unresolved D. The germline CDR1 and CDR2 sequences are SGDLS and YYNGEE. The CDR3 has 14 amino acids. Trimming took off 4 bases at V and 0 bases at J, with 5 bases between the two ends.